A selection of T cell receptor beta chains follows, all from one sample in a study of blood T cells in healthy people across ages. TCRdb used MiXCR to reprocess the 5' RACE reads, holding one entry per CDR3 protein. The sample holds roughly 1,700,000 distinct CDR3 sequences, 28% seen once. Material for sequencing was blood. These receptors were obtained from a woman in her twenties or thirties in good health. CDR3s include the opening cysteine and the closing phenylalanine or tryptophan. D genes are given only for firm matches. The size of a clone is reported for some rows only, either as once, few or many, or as a class for expanded clones.

TRBJ1-5 many NA TRBV20-1 TGCAGTGCGAGAAGACAGGTCAATCAGCCCCAGCATTTT CSARRQVNQPQHF
TRBJ1-2 many TRBD1 TRBV7-2 TGTGCCAGCAGCCCTCAGGGGGGATCATATGGCTACACCTTC CASSPQGGSYGYTF
TRBJ2-5 NA NA TRBV5-1 TGCGCCAGCAGCTTTGAGGGGAAGGGAGAGACCCAGTACTTC CASSFEGKGETQYF
TRBJ1-1 NA NA TRBV5-1 TGCGCCAGCAGCGGGGGGCCGGGGGACACTGAAGCTTTCTTT CASSGGPGDTEAFF
TRBJ1-5 many TRBD1 TRBV20-1 TGCAGTGCTAGGGACAGGGGAAGCAATCAGCCCCAGCATTTT CSARDRGSNQPQHF
TRBJ2-7 few NA TRBV20-1 TGCAGTGCCCAGGTCGGCAGTCCCTACGAGCAGTACTTC CSAQVGSPYEQYF
TRBJ2-7 NA TRBD2 TRBV12-3/TRBV12-4 TGTGCCAGCAGTCTAGGACTAGACGGCTACGAGCAGGACTTC CASSLGLDGYEQDF
TRBJ2-2 few NA TRBV12-5 TGTGCTAGTGGGTCCCCCGGGGAGCTGTTTTTT CASGSPGELFF
TRBJ2-7 few NA TRBV6-5 TGTGCCAGCAGGCCTGAAGGACCGGGACCCACCTACGAGCAGTACTTC CASRPEGPGPTYEQYF
TRBJ1-2 NA TRBD1 TRBV6-2/TRBV6-3 TGTGCCAGCACCATGACAGGGACTGGCTACACCTTC CASTMTGTGYTF
TRBJ2-4 few NA TRBV28 TGTGCCAGCAGCCCAAGAGGGAGTCCGGGTTACATTCAGTACTTC CASSPRGSPGYIQYF
TRBJ1-4 few TRBD1 TRBV20-1 TGCAGTGCTAGAGACCCCAGGGGGGATGAAAAACTGTTTTTT CSARDPRGDEKLFF
TRBJ2-3 NA NA TRBV20-1 TGCAGTGCCAAACCGCCGGGGCGGGATACGCAGTATTTT CSAKPPGRDTQYF
TRBJ2-3 once TRBD1 TRBV12-3/TRBV12-4 TGTGCCAGCAACCCGTGGGACAGGGGTCCTGGAGATACGCAGTATTTT CASNPWDRGPGDTQYF
TRBJ2-6 NA TRBD1 TRBV19 TGTGCCAGTAGACCCGGGACAGGGGCGTGGGGGGCCAACGTCCTGACTTTC CASRPGTGAWGANVLTF
TRBJ1-5 once NA TRBV6-6 TGTGCCAGCAGTTATGAGGGGAAGCCCCAGCATTTT CASSYEGKPQHF
TRBJ2-7 few TRBD1 TRBV27 TGTGCCAGCAGCCTCTTTGGACAGGGAGTGCAGTACTTC CASSLFGQGVQYF
TRBJ2-1 NA NA TRBV20-1 TGCAGTGCTAGAGAAGGGGCTAGCTGGGCCAATGAGCAGTTCTTC CSAREGASWANEQFF